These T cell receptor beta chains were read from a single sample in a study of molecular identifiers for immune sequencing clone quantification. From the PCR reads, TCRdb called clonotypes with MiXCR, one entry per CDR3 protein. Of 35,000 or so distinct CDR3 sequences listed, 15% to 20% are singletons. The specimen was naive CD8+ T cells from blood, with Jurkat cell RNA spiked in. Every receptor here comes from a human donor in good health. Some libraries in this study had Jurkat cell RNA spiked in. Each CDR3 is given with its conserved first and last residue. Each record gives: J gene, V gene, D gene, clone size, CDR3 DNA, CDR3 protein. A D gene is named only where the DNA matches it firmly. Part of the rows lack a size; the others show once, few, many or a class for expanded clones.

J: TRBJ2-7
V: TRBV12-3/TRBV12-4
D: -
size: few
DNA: TGTGCCAGCAGTTTGGGGCCAACAGAAATCTCCTACGAGCAGTACTTC
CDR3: CASSLGPTEISYEQYF

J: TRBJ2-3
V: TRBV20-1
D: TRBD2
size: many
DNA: TGCAGTGCTAGAGATCACGGGGTAGCGGGAGTCCCCGCCGCCGGTCGTACGCAGTATTTT
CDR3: CSARDHGVAGVPAAGRTQYF

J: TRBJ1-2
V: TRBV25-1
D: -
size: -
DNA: TGTGCCAGCAGTGAACATGCCCGGCATGGCTACACCTTC
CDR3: CASSEHARHGYTF

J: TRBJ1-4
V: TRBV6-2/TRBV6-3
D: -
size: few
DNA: TGTGCCAGCAGACTTCGACAGGAACTGGATGATGAAAAACTGTTTTTT
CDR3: CASRLRQELDDEKLFF

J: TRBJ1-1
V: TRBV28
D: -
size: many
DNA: TGTGCCAGCAGTGGCGCCGGGATCGGGGAGGGGACTGAAGCTTTCTTT
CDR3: CASSGAGIGEGTEAFF

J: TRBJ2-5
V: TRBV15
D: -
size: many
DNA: TGTGCCACCAGCAGCTCCAGAAGTGGGACCCAGTACTTC
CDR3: CATSSSRSGTQYF

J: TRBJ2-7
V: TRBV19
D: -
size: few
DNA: TGTGCCAGTAGTGCAGGACACTACTACGAGCAGTACTTC
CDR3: CASSAGHYYEQYF

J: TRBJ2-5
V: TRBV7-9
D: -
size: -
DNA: TGTGCCAGCAGACCCCTCGATCAGCGGAGCCAAGAGACCCAGTACTTC
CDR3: CASRPLDQRSQETQYF

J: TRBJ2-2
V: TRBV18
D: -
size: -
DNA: TGTGCCAGCTCACCACCGAGTTCCACGAACGGGGAGCGGTTTTTT
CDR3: CASSPPSSTNGERFF

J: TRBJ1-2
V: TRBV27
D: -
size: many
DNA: TGTGCCAGCAGTCCACAGGAGGGGTGGCTCTATGGCTACACCTTC
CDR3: CASSPQEGWLYGYTF

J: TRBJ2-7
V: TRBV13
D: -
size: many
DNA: TGTGCCAGCAGCTTAGTAGGGGCTAGCGACCCCTACGAGCAGTACTTC
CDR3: CASSLVGASDPYEQYF

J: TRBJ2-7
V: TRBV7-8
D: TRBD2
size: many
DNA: TGTGCCAGCAGCTTATACGGGACTAGCGGCTACGAGCAGTACTTC
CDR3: CASSLYGTSGYEQYF

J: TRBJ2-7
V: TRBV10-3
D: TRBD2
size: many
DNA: TGTGCCACCGGACTAGCGGGGACCTACGAGCAGTACTTC
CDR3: CATGLAGTYEQYF

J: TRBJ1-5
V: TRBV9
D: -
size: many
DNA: TGTGCCAGCAGCGTAGCTGGGATTCAGCCCCAGCATTTT
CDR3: CASSVAGIQPQHF

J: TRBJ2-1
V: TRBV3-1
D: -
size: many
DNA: TGTGCCAGCACCCAGGGGCTGGAAATTAATGAGCAGTTCTTC
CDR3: CASTQGLEINEQFF

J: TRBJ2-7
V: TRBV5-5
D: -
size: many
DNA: TGTGCCAGCAGCTTGTGGGGTGGGGACGAGCAGTACTTC
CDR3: CASSLWGGDEQYF

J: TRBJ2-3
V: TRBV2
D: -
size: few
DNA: TGTGCCACGAGCACAGATACGCAGTATTTT
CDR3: CATSTDTQYF

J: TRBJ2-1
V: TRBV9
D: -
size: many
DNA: TGTGCCAGCCTTGGGGGTAGAGACAATGAGCAGTTCTTC
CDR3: CASLGGRDNEQFF

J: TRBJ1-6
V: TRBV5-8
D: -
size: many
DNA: TGTGCCAGCAGCTTTCACCGACAGATTAGTTCACCCCTCCACTTT
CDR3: CASSFHRQISSPLHF

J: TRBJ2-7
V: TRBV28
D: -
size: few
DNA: TGTGCCAGCAGTCCCCTTATAGGGGGTTACGAGCAGTACTTC
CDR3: CASSPLIGGYEQYF

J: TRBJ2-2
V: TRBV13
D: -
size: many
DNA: TGTGCCAGCAGCGCCACCGGGGAGCTGTTTTTT
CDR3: CASSATGELFF

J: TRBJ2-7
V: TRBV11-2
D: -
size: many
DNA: TGTGCCAGCAGCTGGTCCTACGAGCAGTACTTC
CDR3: CASSWSYEQYF

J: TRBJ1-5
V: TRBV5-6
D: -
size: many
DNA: TGTGCCAGCAGCTTAGCCGGGACACTAAATCAGCCCCAGCATTTT
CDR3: CASSLAGTLNQPQHF

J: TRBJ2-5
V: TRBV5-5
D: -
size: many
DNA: TGTGCCAGCAGCCCCCTTGAAGCAGGACGGGGCGGAGAGACCCAGTACTTC
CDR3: CASSPLEAGRGGETQYF

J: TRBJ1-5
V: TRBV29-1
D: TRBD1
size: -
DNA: TGCAGCGCACAACAGGGGGATAGCAATCAGCCCCAGCATTTT
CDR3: CSAQQGDSNQPQHF

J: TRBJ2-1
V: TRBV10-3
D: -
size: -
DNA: TGTGCCATCAGTGAGTCGCGCCTAACCTTCTACAATGAGCAGTTCTTC
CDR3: CAISESRLTFYNEQFF

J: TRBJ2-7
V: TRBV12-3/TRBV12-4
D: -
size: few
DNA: TGTGCCAGCGGATCGGAAGGGATCGAGCAGTACTTC
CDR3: CASGSEGIEQYF

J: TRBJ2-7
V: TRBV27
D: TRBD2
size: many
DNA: TGTGCCAGCAGTTTAAGGCCGGGACTAGCGGCCTACGAGCAGTACTTC
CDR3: CASSLRPGLAAYEQYF

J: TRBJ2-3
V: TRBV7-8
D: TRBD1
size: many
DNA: TGTGCCAGCAGCTTATGGCGACAGGGAGCAGATACGCAGTATTTT
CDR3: CASSLWRQGADTQYF

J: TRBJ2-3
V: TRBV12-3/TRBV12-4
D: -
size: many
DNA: TGTGCCAGCAGTTCCGGCGAGCGGAGCACAGATACGCAGTATTTT
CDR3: CASSSGERSTDTQYF

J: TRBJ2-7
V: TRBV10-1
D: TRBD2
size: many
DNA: TGCGCCAGCTCTAGCGGGAGCTACGAGCAGTACTTC
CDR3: CASSSGSYEQYF

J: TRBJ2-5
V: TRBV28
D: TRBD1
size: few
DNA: TGTGCCAGCAGTTTACGGGGGACAGGAGTACGAAGGCAGTACTTC
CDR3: CASSLRGTGVRRQYF

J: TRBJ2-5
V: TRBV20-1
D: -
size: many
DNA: TGCAGTGCAAAGGGGGTCGGGACCCAGTACTTC
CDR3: CSAKGVGTQYF

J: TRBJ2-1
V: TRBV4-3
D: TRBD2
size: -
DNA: TGCGCCAGCAGCCCAGGACTAGCGGGAGGGGCTGAGCAGTTCTTC
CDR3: CASSPGLAGGAEQFF

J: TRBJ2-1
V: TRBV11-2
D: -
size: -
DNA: TGTGCCAGCAGCTCTTTTAGTGAGCAGTTCTTC
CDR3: CASSSFSEQFF

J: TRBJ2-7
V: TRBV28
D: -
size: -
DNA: TGTGCCAGCAACAGTCTCCTCTACGAGCAGTACTTC
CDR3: CASNSLLYEQYF

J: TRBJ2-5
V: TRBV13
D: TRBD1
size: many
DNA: TGTGCCAGCAGTACCACACAGGGGGAAGAGACCCAGTACTTC
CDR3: CASSTTQGEETQYF

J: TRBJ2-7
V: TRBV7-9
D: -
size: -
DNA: TGTGCCAGCAGCCCCCTGGGGGTCTACGAGCAGTACTTC
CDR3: CASSPLGVYEQYF

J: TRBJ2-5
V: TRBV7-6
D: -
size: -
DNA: TGTGCCAGCAGCTTAGATCAGGAGACCCAGTACTTC
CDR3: CASSLDQETQYF

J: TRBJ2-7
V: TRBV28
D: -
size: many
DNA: TGTGCCACCCGGGTAGTGGAGAGCTCCTACGAGCAGTACTTC
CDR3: CATRVVESSYEQYF

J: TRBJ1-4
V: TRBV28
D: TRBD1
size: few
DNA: TGTGCCAGCAGTCGGACAGGGATTAATGAAAAACTGTTTTTT
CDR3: CASSRTGINEKLFF

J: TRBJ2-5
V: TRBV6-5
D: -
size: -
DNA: TGTGCCAGCAGTTACTCAGGGGCAGGGGAGACCCAGTACTTC
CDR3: CASSYSGAGETQYF

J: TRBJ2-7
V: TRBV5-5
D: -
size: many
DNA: TGTGCCAGCAGCTTACGGGGGGCGCCGAGGGAGGCCGGTCGTGACTTC
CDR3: CASSLRGAPREAGRDF

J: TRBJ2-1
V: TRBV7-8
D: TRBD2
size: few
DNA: TGTGCCAGCAGCTTAGAGGGCGGGAGAGGTGAGCAGTTCTTC
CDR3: CASSLEGGRGEQFF

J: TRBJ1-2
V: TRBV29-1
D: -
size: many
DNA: TGCAGCGTTGAAGCGGTTCGGGGAGACTATGGCTACACCTTC
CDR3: CSVEAVRGDYGYTF

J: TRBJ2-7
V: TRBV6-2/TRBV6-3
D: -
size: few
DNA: TGTGCCAGCAGCCCGGGACAAATCTACGAGCAGTACTTC
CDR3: CASSPGQIYEQYF

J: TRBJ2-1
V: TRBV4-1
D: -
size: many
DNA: TGCGCCAGCAGCCAAGGTGGGCCGAGTACGGTCTTC
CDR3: CASSQGGPSTVF